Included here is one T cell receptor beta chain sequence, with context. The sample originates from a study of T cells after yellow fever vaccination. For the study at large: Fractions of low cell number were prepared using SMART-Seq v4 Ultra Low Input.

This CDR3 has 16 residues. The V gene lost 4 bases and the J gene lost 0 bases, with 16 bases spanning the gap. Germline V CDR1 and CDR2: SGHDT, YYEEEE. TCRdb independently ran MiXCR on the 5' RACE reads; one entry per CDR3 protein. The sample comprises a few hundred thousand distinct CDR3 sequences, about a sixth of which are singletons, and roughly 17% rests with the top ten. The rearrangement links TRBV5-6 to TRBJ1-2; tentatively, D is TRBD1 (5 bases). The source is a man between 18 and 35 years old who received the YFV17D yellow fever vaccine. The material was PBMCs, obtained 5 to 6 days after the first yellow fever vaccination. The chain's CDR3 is CASSPPGGRANYGYTF. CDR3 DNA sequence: TGTGCCAGCAGCCCCCCCGGGGGGAGAGCTAACTATGGCTACACCTTC.